This T cell receptor beta chain was retrieved from a study of T cell repertoires in cytomegalovirus infection. On the study more broadly: Matching HLA type, along with CMV infection, was indicated by public TCR beta signatures.

On this clonotype: Its antigen is as yet unknown.

Study conclusions and caveats: Cumulative frequency (of public TCR beta family members) identified carriers of CMV plus the relevant HLA. Clonotypes of TCR beta that were HLA-C-restricted and CMV-specific dominated the ex vivo response.

One entry per CDR3 protein, called by TCRdb with MiXCR from the reads. The data show some 300,000 distinct CDR3 sequences, under 20% seen once. The CDR3 loop spans 13 amino acids. V was pared by 3 bases and J by 2 bases, with 9 bases between. Germline V gene sequence: CDR1 DFQATT, CDR2 SNEGSKA (reference sequence). This chain joins TRBV20-1 and TRBJ2-3, with D possibly TRBD1 on 5 matching bases. Sequenced: PBMCs. The receptor comes from a human donor in good health (CMV status not recorded). Some clones in this sample may be carry-over from other donors' samples. The CDR3, as DNA: TGCAGTGCTAGCGACAGACTCACAGATACGCAGTATTTT. This translates into CSASDRLTDTQYF.